The next 27 T cell receptor beta chains were all read from a single sample in a study of T cell responses to AZD1222 COVID-19 vaccine. Assay: immunoSEQ multiplex PCR; the TCRdb copy retains only in-frame clones and omits some. The sample lists more than 70,000 clones; roughly 88% were seen once. The sample here was peripheral blood, taken on day 0 of MenACWY control vaccination. The receptors were sampled from an adult in good health.

The chain links TRBV5-1 to TRBJ2-1, with TRBD2 matching over 9 bases. V dropped 3 bases and J dropped 2; count of bases not matched to a gene: 0. The CDR3 length is 14 residues. Germline assignment: CDR1 SGHRS and CDR2 YFSETQ. Written as DNA, the CDR3 is TGCGCCAGCAGCTCTAGCGGGGCCTACAATGAGCAGTTCTTC. It specifies CASSSSGAYNEQFF.

V and J are TRBV27 and TRBJ1-1, with 8 bases aligning to TRBD1. The V and J ends lost 3 bases and 8 bases, in that order; junction bases with no gene match: 11. The CDR3 has 15 amino acids. Per germline, CDR1 MNHEY and CDR2 SMNVEV (reference sequence). The CDR3 nucleotides are TGTGCCAGCAGTTTCGGGACAGGCTCACCCCGGGAAGCTTTCTTT. Protein sequence: CASSFGTGSPREAFF.

This chain joins TRBV27 and TRBJ2-7; no clear D gene. Germline CDR1 reads MNHEY; CDR2 reads SMNVEV (reference sequence). The CDR3 has 10 residues. The V gene lost 8 bases and the J gene lost 5 bases, with 7 bases spanning the gap. Here the CDR3 DNA reads TGTGCCAGCGGCCTAGACGAGCAGTACTTC. Encoded protein: CASGLDEQYF.

This chain connects TRBV5-4 to TRBJ1-2, with 7 bases lining up with TRBD1. Germline CDR1 and CDR2: SGHNT and YYREEE (reference sequence). V lost 1 base, J lost 0 bases, and 3 bases stayed unmatched. This CDR3 comprises 15 residues. The DNA for the CDR3 is TGTGCCAGCAGCTTGATTGGGACAGCTAACTATGGCTACACCTTC. Translated: CASSLIGTANYGYTF.

V and J are TRBV4-1 and TRBJ2-7; no clear D gene. Germline V CDR1 and CDR2: MGHRA, YSYEKL. The V end was cut by 3 bases, the J end by 1 base, with 7 bases between. This CDR3 contains 13 residues. Here the CDR3 DNA reads TGCGCCAGCAGCCAGACTCGATCCTACGAGCAGTACTTC. This sequence encodes CASSQTRSYEQYF.

As for this clone: A much larger clonotype is one base distant, so this may be a read error. Other DNA sequences of this sample code for an identical CDR3. The rearrangement joins TRBV7-9 to TRBJ2-7; D possibly uses TRBD1 or TRBD2 (6 bases each). Germline CDR1 and CDR2: SEHNR and FQNEAQ (reference sequence). The CDR3 spans 18 residues. The CDR3 sequence: CASSLEGAGGVQTYEQYF. The CDR3 DNA reads TGTGCCAGCAGCTTAGAGGGAGCCGGGGGCGTCCAAACCTACGAGCAATACTTC. The whole variable domain, remainder taken from reference TRBV7-9 and TRBJ2-7, is DTGVSQNPRHKITKRGQNVTFRCDPISEHNRLYWYRQTLGQGPEFLTYFQNEAQLEKSRLLSDRFSAERPKGSFSTLEIQRTEQGDSAMYLCASSLEGAGGVQTYEQYFGPGTRLTVT.

This clone has just one count. This chain joins TRBV2 and TRBJ1-6, with D uncertain. The CDR3 covers 11 residues. Between the trimmed V and J ends, which lost 7 bases and 8 bases, there was a span of 6 bases. Germline V gene sequence: CDR1 SNHLY, CDR2 FYNNEI. The CDR3 sequence: CASTYYSPLHF. The CDR3 DNA is TGTGCCAGCACCTACTATTCACCCCTCCACTTT.

The chain combines TRBV6-5 with TRBJ1-5, with D unresolved. V lost 0 bases and J lost 0, with 9 bases in between. Germline values: CDR1 MNHEY, CDR2 SVGAGI. The CDR3 covers 16 residues. The CDR3 region is CASSYSARSSNQPQHF. In DNA form, the CDR3 reads TGTGCCAGCAGTTACTCGGCCAGGTCTAGCAATCAGCCCCAGCATTTT.

The rearrangement joins TRBV10-3 to TRBJ2-7; 9 bases align to TRBD1. CDR1 ENHRY and CDR2 SYGVKD come from the germline V gene. Trimming took 8 bases from V and 3 from J; bases not matched to a gene: 11. This CDR3 contains 15 residues. CDR3 coding DNA: TGTGCCATCGCCAAGGGGCCGGGACAGGGCTACGAGCAGTACTTC. Translated, it gives CAIAKGPGQGYEQYF.

The J gene is TRBJ1-5, the V gene TRBV19; D is undetermined. The V end lost 4 bases, the J end lost 0 bases, and 7 bases lay between the germline ends. CDR3 length: 14 residues. CDR1 and CDR2 from the germline V gene are LNHDA and SQIVND (reference sequence). The DNA for the CDR3 is TGTGCCAGTAGTAGAGGGCATAGCAATCAGCCCCAGCATTTT. This encodes CASSRGHSNQPQHF.

V gene TRBV7-9 combines with J gene TRBJ2-5; D remains unclear. CDR3 size: 15 residues. In germline, CDR1 is SEHNR, CDR2 FQNEAQ (reference sequence). V lost 5 bases, J lost 5 bases, and 18 bases lay in between. CDR3 loop: CASSQTDGRYETQYF. CDR3 sequence (DNA): TGTGCCAGCAGCCAGACGGACGGGCGGTACGAGACCCAGTACTTC.

This sequence joins TRBV28 and TRBJ2-1; the D is unclear. This CDR3 is 12 amino acids long. Germline-derived CDR1 and CDR2 are MDHEN and SYDVKM. Trimming removed 6 bases from V and 11 bases from J, with 14 bases in between. CDR3 amino acids: CASSLLSHQQFF. In DNA form, the CDR3 reads TGTGCCAGCAGCCTTCTGAGCCATCAGCAGTTCTTC. Supplemented by reference TRBV28 and TRBJ2-1, the full variable domain reads DVKVTQSSRYLVKRTGEKVFLECVQDMDHENMFWYRQDPGLGLRLIYFSYDVKMKEKGDIPEGYSVSREKKERFSLILESASTNQTSMYLCASSLLSHQQFFGPGTRLTVL.

The V and J genes are TRBV24-1 and TRBJ2-7; no reliable D call. Germline loops: CDR1 KGHDR, CDR2 SFDVKD. V lost 3 bases, J lost 3 bases, and 8 bases lay in between. This CDR3 has 13 residues. In nucleotides, the CDR3 is TGTGCCACCAGTGATGGGCTCAGCTACGAGCAGTACTTC. Amino acid sequence: CATSDGLSYEQYF.

The chain links TRBV18 to TRBJ1-1, with TRBD1 as a possible D gene (6 bases). Germline V gives CDR1 KGHSH, CDR2 LQKENI. The CDR3 is 13 amino acids. The V and J ends lost 7 bases and 9 bases respectively, with 18 bases between them. The CDR3 bases are TGTGCCAGCTTAGCCGGGGGGCAGATTCAAGCTTTCTTT. It specifies CASLAGGQIQAFF.

The chain combines TRBV7-9 with TRBJ2-3; 11 bases map to TRBD2. V gave up 1 base and J gave up 6 bases; unmatched junction bases: 9. Germline lookup yields CDR1 SEHNR and CDR2 FQNEAQ (reference sequence). This CDR3 has 17 residues. CDR3 in DNA: TGTGCCAGCAGCTTAGGTACTAGCGGGGGTACCGGGGATACGCAGTATTTT. Translated, it gives CASSLGTSGGTGDTQYF.

The chain is built from TRBV5-8 and TRBJ2-7; TRBD2 agrees at 9 bases. With 0 bases clipped from V and 7 bases from J, the junction kept 17 bases outside the gene matches. Per germline, CDR1 SGHTS and CDR2 YDEGEE. The CDR3 contains 18 residues. The CDR3 coding sequence is TGTGCCAGCAGCTTGGGAAGTAGCGGGGGCCGCCGGGAGAGGGAGCAGTACTTC. Translated: CASSLGSSGGRREREQYF.

V is TRBV4-3 and J is TRBJ2-1; TRBD2 matches 7 bases. The germline V gene encodes CDR1 LGHNA and CDR2 YSLEER. This CDR3 is built from 14 residues. V shed 3 bases, J shed 9 bases, and the junction held 8 bases outside the gene matches. The CDR3: CASSHRGGSGEQFF. CDR3 DNA: TGCGCCAGCAGCCACCGCGGGGGTAGCGGTGAGCAGTTCTTC.

This clone rates as medium-sized (0.01 to 0.1%). This rearrangement joins TRBV9 to TRBJ2-1, with D possibly TRBD1 on 6 matching bases. Germline V gene data show CDR1 as SGDLS and CDR2 as YYNGEE. This CDR3 comprises 15 residues. V lost 0 bases, J lost 8 bases, and 15 bases lay in between. In DNA form, the CDR3 reads TGTGCCAGCAGCGTAGGATGGGGGCGAAGCGATGAGCAGTTCTTC. It is translated as CASSVGWGRSDEQFF.

The V and J genes are TRBV4-1 and TRBJ2-4, with D perhaps TRBD1 or TRBD2 (5 bases each). The germline V gene encodes CDR1 MGHRA and CDR2 YSYEKL. The CDR3 is 15 amino acids. The V end was cut by 0 bases, the J end by 0 bases, with 6 bases between. CDR3 residues: CASSQDGTAKNIQYF. CDR3 DNA: TGCGCCAGCAGCCAAGATGGGACAGCCAAAAACATTCAGTACTTC.

The chain combines TRBV15 with TRBJ2-7, with 9 bases fitting TRBD1. The CDR3 spans 15 residues. Germline loops: CDR1 LNHNV, CDR2 YYDKDF (reference sequence). J lost 5 bases, V lost 5 bases, and 10 bases had no gene match. Here the CDR3 DNA reads TGTGCCACCAGCCGCGGACAGGGGATTTTGAACGAGCAGTACTTC. It yields the protein CATSRGQGILNEQYF.

The gene calls are TRBV28 and TRBJ1-1; no reliable D call. CDR1 and CDR2 (germline): MDHEN, SYDVKM. This CDR3 is built from 12 residues. V lost 8 bases and J 6 bases, leaving 13 bases between the germline ends. CDR3 protein: CASGAGKSEAFF. Written as DNA, the CDR3 is TGTGCCAGCGGAGCGGGGAAATCTGAAGCTTTCTTT.

In its sample, this clone was seen once. The chain links TRBV5-1 to TRBJ1-1; maybe TRBD1 (6 bases). From germline, CDR1 is SGHRS and CDR2 YFSETQ. Between the trimmed V and J ends, which lost 8 bases and 1 base, there was a span of 15 bases. The CDR3 totals 14 residues. CDR3 in DNA: TGCGCCAGGGGTACGGACAGACAGAACACTGAAGCTTTCTTT. Residues: CARGTDRQNTEAFF.

The V gene is TRBV2, the J gene TRBJ2-2, with TRBD1 matching 9 bases. Germline CDR1 SNHLY, CDR2 FYNNEI. The V gene end was trimmed by 7 bases and the J gene end by 8 bases; junction bases not matched to a gene: 8. The length of the CDR3 is 14 residues. The DNA for the CDR3 is TGTGCCAGCACCCTCGGACAGGGGTATGGGGAGCTGTTTTTT. It translates to CASTLGQGYGELFF.

The rearrangement uses TRBV9 and TRBJ2-2, with a tentative D call TRBD1 (6 bases). V gave up 4 bases and J gave up 3 bases, with 16 bases separating them. The CDR3 totals 16 residues. CDR1 is SGDLS and CDR2 is YYNGEE in the germline V gene. Here the CDR3 DNA reads TGTGCCAGCAGCCCTCCTACGGGACAAGACACCGGGGAGCTGTTTTTT. Its translation: CASSPPTGQDTGELFF.

V usage is TRBV11-3 and J usage is TRBJ1-3; D is possibly TRBD1 (6 bases). Germline CDR1 and CDR2: SGHNT and YENEEA. This CDR3 spans 13 amino acids. Trimming took off 3 bases at V and 4 bases at J, with 7 bases between the two ends. The CDR3 sequence: CASSLGTGNTIYF. The CDR3 DNA sequence: TGTGCCAGCAGCTTGGGGACAGGAAACACCATATATTTT.

The chain uses TRBV5-1 and TRBJ1-3; a weak D match, TRBD1 (5 bases). Per germline, CDR1 SGHRS and CDR2 YFSETQ. The CDR3 has 15 residues. V lost 4 bases to trimming and J lost 2 bases, with 13 bases between them. Here the CDR3 reads CASSGQGVTGNTIYF. The CDR3 DNA reads TGCGCCAGCAGCGGGCAGGGAGTTACTGGAAACACCATATATTTT.

The sample holds one count of this clone. The V and J genes are TRBV4-1 and TRBJ1-5; 11 bases fit TRBD1. The CDR3 has 15 amino acids. Germline CDR1 reads MGHRA; CDR2 reads YSYEKL. With V trimmed by 4 bases and J by 7 bases, 6 bases remained unmatched. The CDR3 loop reads CASSRTGGAGQPQHF. In DNA, the CDR3 is TGCGCCAGCAGCCGGACAGGGGGCGCGGGGCAGCCCCAGCATTTT.